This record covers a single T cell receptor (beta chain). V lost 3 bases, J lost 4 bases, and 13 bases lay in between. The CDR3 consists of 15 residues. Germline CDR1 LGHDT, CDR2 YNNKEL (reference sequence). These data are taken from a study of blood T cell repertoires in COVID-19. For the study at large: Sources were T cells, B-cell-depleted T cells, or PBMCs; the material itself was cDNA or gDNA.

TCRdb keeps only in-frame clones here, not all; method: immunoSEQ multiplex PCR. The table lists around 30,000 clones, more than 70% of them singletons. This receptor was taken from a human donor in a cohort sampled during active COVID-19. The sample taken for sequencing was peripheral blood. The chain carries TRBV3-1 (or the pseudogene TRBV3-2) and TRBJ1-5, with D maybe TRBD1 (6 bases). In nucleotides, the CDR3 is TGTGCCAGCAGCCAGTCTGGACAGAGTAATCAGCCCCAGCATTTT. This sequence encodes CASSQSGQSNQPQHF.